Each of the 24 T cell receptor beta chains below was sequenced from the same sample in a study of cytomegalovirus exposure and HLA in healthy donors. The PCR contained 60 Vbeta and 13 Jbeta primers. The method was immunoSEQ multiplex PCR; TCRdb's version includes in-frame clones alone and lacks a portion of them. The sample lists some 140,000 clones; 60% to 80% were seen once. The sequenced material came from PBMCs. The receptors derive from a man between 25 and 39 years old in good health and CMV-seronegative.

The chain links TRBV5-8 to TRBJ2-1; TRBD2 aligns across 12 bases. In germline, CDR1 is SGHTS, CDR2 YDEGEE. The CDR3 extends over 15 amino acids. V was pared by 2 bases and J by 8 bases, with 5 bases of the junction left unmatched. This CDR3 is CASSLGLAGTDEQFF. The CDR3 DNA sequence: TGTGCCAGCAGCTTAGGACTAGCGGGAACGGATGAGCAGTTCTTC.

V is TRBV19 and J is TRBJ1-1, with D perhaps matching TRBD1 (5 bases). V gave up 5 bases and J gave up 0 bases, with 10 bases separating them. The CDR3 length is 14 residues. Germline assignment: CDR1 LNHDA and CDR2 SQIVND (reference sequence). In DNA form, the CDR3 reads TGTGCCAGTAGTGTCACAGGACTGAACACTGAAGCTTTCTTT. Its protein product is CASSVTGLNTEAFF.

V gene TRBV30 combines with J gene TRBJ2-2; weak D call: TRBD2 (6 bases). The CDR3 contains 14 residues. Germline CDR1 reads GTSNPN; CDR2 reads SVGIG (reference sequence). V was pared by 0 bases and J by 6 bases, with 11 bases between. The CDR3 sequence is CAWSVRLGAGELFF. The DNA of the CDR3 is TGTGCCTGGAGTGTACGACTAGGGGCCGGGGAGCTGTTTTTT.

This chain joins TRBV7-2 and TRBJ2-7; D perhaps matches TRBD2 (6 bases). The CDR3 contains 14 residues. Trimming shortened V by 5 bases and J by 7 bases, and 18 bases separated the two germline ends. Germline CDR1 is SGHTA and CDR2 is FQGNSA. This chain's CDR3 is CASSRGGTAQEQYF. The CDR3 region has the DNA TGTGCCAGCAGCCGAGGCGGGACGGCTCAGGAGCAGTACTTC.

This clone was recorded once. The chain has TRBV29-1 and TRBJ2-4, with D maybe TRBD2 (5 bases). Deletions cut 5 bases from V and 1 base from J, with 12 bases between. The CDR3 has 14 residues. The germline gives CDR1 SQVTM, CDR2 ANQGSEA. DNA for the CDR3: TGCAGCGTTCGTGAGAGGAGGGCCAAAAACATTCAGTACTTC. This gives the protein CSVRERRAKNIQYF. Combining the CDR3 with reference TRBV29-1 and TRBJ2-4 gives the whole variable domain SAVISQKPSRDICQRGTSLTIQCQVDSQVTMMFWYRQQPGQSLTLIATANQGSEATYESGFVIDKFPISRPNLTFSTLTVSNMSPEDSSIYLCSVRERRAKNIQYFGAGTRLSVL.

This chain joins TRBV15 and TRBJ1-6, with D perhaps matching TRBD1 (5 bases). Germline assignment: CDR1 LNHNV and CDR2 YYDKDF (reference sequence). V lost 0 bases and J lost 7, with 10 bases in between. The CDR3 length is 15 residues. The CDR3 DNA reads TGTGCCACCAGCAGAGACCCAGGGCGGAATTCACCCCTCCACTTT. Translated, it gives CATSRDPGRNSPLHF. The full variable domain, in which reference TRBV15 and TRBJ1-6 provide the parts outside the CDR3, is DAMVIQNPRYQVTQFGKPVTLSCSQTLNHNVMYWYQQKSSQAPKLLFHYYDKDFNNEADTPDNFQSRRPNTSFCFLDIRSPGLGDTAMYLCATSRDPGRNSPLHFGNGTRLTVT.

CDR3 sequence: CASSPGTGGLLSGNTIYF. CDR3 nucleotide sequence: TGTGCCAGCAGTCCCGGGACAGGGGGTCTCCTCTCTGGAAACACCATATATTTT. The V and J genes are TRBV7-9 and TRBJ1-3; 11 bases are a match to TRBD1. Trimming took 6 bases from V and 0 from J; bases not matched to a gene: 10. Germline CDR1 and CDR2: SEHNR and FQNEAQ (reference sequence). This CDR3 has 18 amino acids.

V gene TRBV6-1 combines with J gene TRBJ1-3; no reliable D call. Germline lookup yields CDR1 MNHNS and CDR2 SASEGT. The CDR3 loop spans 16 amino acids. V dropped 4 bases and J dropped 0 bases, with 13 bases sitting between them. The CDR3: CASSAPGSPSGNTIYF. In DNA, the CDR3 is TGTGCCAGCAGTGCCCCCGGGTCCCCCTCTGGAAACACCATATATTTT.

This chain joins TRBV18 and TRBJ1-4; 12 bases agree with TRBD1. Germline CDR1 reads KGHSH; CDR2 reads LQKENI. CDR3 size: 15 residues. Trimming cost V 5 bases and J 7 bases; bases outside gene matches: 5. CDR3 bases: TGTGCCAGCTCAAAAGGGACAGGGGGCCGTGAAAAACTGTTTTTT. Translated: CASSKGTGGREKLFF.

The CDR3 DNA reads TGTGCCAGCAGCTTAGAATGGACAGGAGTAGGCTACACCTTC. Protein: CASSLEWTGVGYTF. The V and J genes are TRBV7-2 and TRBJ1-2, with TRBD1 matching 7 bases. The germline V gene encodes CDR1 SGHTA and CDR2 FQGNSA. V dropped 1 base and J dropped 8; count of bases not matched to a gene: 7. The CDR3 is 14 residues long.

The genes are TRBV2 and TRBJ1-3; D not resolved. The V gene's germline CDR1 is SNHLY and CDR2 FYNNEI. V lost 4 bases and J lost 0, with 7 bases in between. The CDR3 consists of 14 residues. The CDR3 sequence is CASSVQYSGNTIYF. The CDR3 nucleotides are TGTGCCAGCAGTGTTCAGTACTCTGGAAACACCATATATTTT. Looking up the rest from reference TRBV2 and TRBJ1-3 gives the full variable domain: EPEVTQTPSHQVTQMGQEVILRCVPISNHLYFYWYRQILGQKVEFLVSFYNNEISEKSEIFDDQFSVERPDGSNFTLKIRSTKLEDSAMYFCASSVQYSGNTIYFGEGSWLTVV.

V and J are TRBV27 and TRBJ2-7, with D possibly TRBD2 on 6 matching bases. Trimming removed 4 bases at V and 7 bases at J, with 14 bases between. The CDR3 length is 13 residues. Germline lookup yields CDR1 MNHEY and CDR2 SMNVEV (reference sequence). In nucleotides, the CDR3 is TGTGCCAGCAGTTACTCCCGGGGGAGGGAGCAGTACTTC. Translated: CASSYSRGREQYF.

V and J are TRBV10-1 and TRBJ2-5; no firm D call. The better agreement between TRBJ2-7 and the DNA end casts doubt on the J call. CDR1 and CDR2 (germline): WNHNN, SYGVQD (reference sequence). The CDR3 is made up of 15 amino acids. CDR3 sequence (DNA): TGCGCCAGCAGTGATGCACCCGAAAGCTCCTACGAGCAGTACTTC. Protein sequence: CASSDAPESSYEQYF.

The chain combines TRBV27 with TRBJ2-5, with TRBD1 matching over 7 bases. The CDR3 totals 16 residues. V lost 6 bases and J lost 5; bases outside the gene matches: 15. CDR1 and CDR2 (germline): MNHEY, SMNVEV (reference sequence). The CDR3 here is CASSPSQGEKSETQYF. Written as DNA, the CDR3 is TGTGCCAGCAGCCCATCCCAGGGGGAAAAGAGCGAGACCCAGTACTTC.

CDR3 DNA: TGTGCCAGTAGTGTGACAGAGAGCTCCTACGAGCAGTACTTC. It translates to CASSVTESSYEQYF. This chain connects TRBV19 to TRBJ2-7; D perhaps matches TRBD1 (5 bases). Deletions cut 5 bases from V and 0 bases from J, with 11 bases between. The CDR3 is 14 amino acids. CDR1 is LNHDA, CDR2 SQIVND, per germline (reference sequence).

The rearrangement joins TRBV19 to TRBJ1-4; the D gene is possibly TRBD1 (5 bases). Per the germline V gene, CDR1 is LNHDA and CDR2 is SQIVND (reference sequence). This CDR3 has 15 amino acids. Deletions cut 5 bases from V and 1 base from J, with 11 bases between. The CDR3 loop reads CASSASGGTNEKLFF. CDR3 DNA sequence: TGTGCCAGTAGTGCCTCGGGGGGAACTAATGAAAAACTGTTTTTT.

This clone has only a few counts. The chain links TRBV11-3 to TRBJ1-5, with D tentatively TRBD1 (5 bases). The CDR3 sequence is 16 residues long. V gave up 1 base and J gave up 7 bases, with 17 bases separating them. Germline CDR1 is SGHNT and CDR2 is YENEEA. The CDR3 protein is CASSLATGGMGQPQHF. In DNA, the CDR3 is TGTGCCAGCAGCTTAGCCACAGGCGGAATGGGACAGCCCCAGCATTTT.

This rearrangement joins TRBV7-9 to TRBJ2-7, with 9 positions matching TRBD2. CDR1 and CDR2 (germline): SEHNR, FQNEAQ (reference sequence). The CDR3 is 15 residues long. Losses at the gene ends were 4 bases for V and 7 bases for J; bases not matched to a gene: 11. The CDR3 loop is CASSSGAGGHLEQYF. The DNA of the CDR3 is TGTGCCAGCAGCTCTGGAGCGGGGGGTCATTTAGAGCAGTACTTC.

The rearrangement links TRBV4-2 to TRBJ1-2; 9 bases map to TRBD1. J gave up 10 bases and V 3 bases, and 6 bases lay outside the gene matches. There are 13 residues in the CDR3. Germline loops: CDR1 LGHNA, CDR2 YNFKEQ. The CDR3 sequence is CASSQTGQGDYTF. The CDR3 DNA reads TGTGCCAGCAGCCAGACGGGACAGGGAGACTACACCTTC.

The V and J genes are TRBV30 and TRBJ2-7; TRBD2 agrees at 9 bases. Per germline, CDR1 GTSNPN and CDR2 SVGIG (reference sequence). The V gene end was trimmed by 7 bases and the J gene end by 4 bases; junction bases not matched to a gene: 5. The CDR3 loop spans 12 amino acids. The CDR3 spells CASQTSGYEQYF. The CDR3 bases are TGTGCCTCCCAGACTAGCGGTTACGAGCAGTACTTC.

This chain links TRBV9 with TRBJ1-3; D is ambiguous. The CDR3 loop spans 11 amino acids. The germline V and J ends were trimmed by 4 bases and 4 bases, with 3 bases remaining between them. Germline CDR1 and CDR2: SGDLS and YYNGEE. CDR3: CASSQGNTIYF. CDR3 bases: TGTGCCAGCAGCCAAGGAAACACCATATATTTT.

The rearrangement links TRBV11-3 to TRBJ1-1, with 7 bases identical to TRBD1. Germline-derived CDR1 and CDR2 are SGHNT and YENEEA. The CDR3 extends over 15 amino acids. V lost 5 bases to trimming and J lost 1 base; unmatched junction nucleotides: 7. The CDR3 here is CASSRGDSANTEAFF. In DNA, the CDR3 is TGTGCCAGCAGCCGAGGGGACAGCGCGAACACTGAAGCTTTCTTT.

V and J are TRBV28 and TRBJ2-7, with D tentatively TRBD1 (8 bases). The CDR3 consists of 12 residues. The germline CDR1 and CDR2 sequences are MDHEN and SYDVKM. V lost 8 bases and J lost 6, with 14 bases in between. The CDR3, as DNA: TGTGCCAGCCATACAGGGGGGGGCGAGCAGTACTTC. It encodes CASHTGGGEQYF.

This clone was counted a few times. V is TRBV5-4 and J is TRBJ2-7; D is perhaps TRBD2 (5 bases). This CDR3 has 12 amino acids. From germline, CDR1 is SGHNT and CDR2 YYREEE (reference sequence). The germline V and J ends were trimmed by 5 bases and 7 bases, with 13 bases remaining between them. CDR3 nucleotides: TGTGCCAGCAGGCCTGAAGAGGGAGAGCAGTACTTC. This gives the protein CASRPEEGEQYF.